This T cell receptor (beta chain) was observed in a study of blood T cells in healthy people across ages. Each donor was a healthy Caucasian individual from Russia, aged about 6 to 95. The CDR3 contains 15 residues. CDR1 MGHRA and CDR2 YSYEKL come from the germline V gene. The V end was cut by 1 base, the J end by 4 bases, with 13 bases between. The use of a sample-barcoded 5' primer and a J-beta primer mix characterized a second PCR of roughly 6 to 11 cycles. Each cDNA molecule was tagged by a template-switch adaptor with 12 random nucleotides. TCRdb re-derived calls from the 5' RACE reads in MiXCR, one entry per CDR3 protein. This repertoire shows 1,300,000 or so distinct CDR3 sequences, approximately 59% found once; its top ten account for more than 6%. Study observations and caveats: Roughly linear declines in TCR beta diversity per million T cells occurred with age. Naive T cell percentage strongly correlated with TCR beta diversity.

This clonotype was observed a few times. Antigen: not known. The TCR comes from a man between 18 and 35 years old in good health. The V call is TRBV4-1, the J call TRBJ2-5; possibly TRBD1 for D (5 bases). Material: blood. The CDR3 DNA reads TGCGCCAGCAGCCAAGCCCAGGGTGGAACAGAGACCCAGTACTTC. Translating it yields CASSQAQGGTETQYF.